This T cell receptor (beta chain) was documented in a study of T cell repertoires in cytomegalovirus infection. MiXCR, run by TCRdb on the reads, gives a single entry per CDR3 protein. The sample yields hundreds of thousands of distinct CDR3 sequences, 42% seen once. There are a few counts of this clonotype. The antigen is not known. V gave up 11 bases and J gave up 3 bases; unmatched junction bases: 9. The CDR3 contains 14 residues. CDR1 SGHVS and CDR2 FNYEAQ come from the germline V gene. The rearrangement joins TRBV7-6 to TRBJ2-2; TRBD2 matches at 7 bases. This TCR came from a human donor in good health (CMV status not recorded). Some clones in this sample may be carry-over from other donors' samples. This material consisted of cultured PBMCs, taken from culture after CMV antigen stimulation. The CDR3 loop reads CAVPTSAYTGELFF. The CDR3 bases are TGTGCCGTCCCTACTAGCGCCTACACCGGGGAGCTGTTTTTT.